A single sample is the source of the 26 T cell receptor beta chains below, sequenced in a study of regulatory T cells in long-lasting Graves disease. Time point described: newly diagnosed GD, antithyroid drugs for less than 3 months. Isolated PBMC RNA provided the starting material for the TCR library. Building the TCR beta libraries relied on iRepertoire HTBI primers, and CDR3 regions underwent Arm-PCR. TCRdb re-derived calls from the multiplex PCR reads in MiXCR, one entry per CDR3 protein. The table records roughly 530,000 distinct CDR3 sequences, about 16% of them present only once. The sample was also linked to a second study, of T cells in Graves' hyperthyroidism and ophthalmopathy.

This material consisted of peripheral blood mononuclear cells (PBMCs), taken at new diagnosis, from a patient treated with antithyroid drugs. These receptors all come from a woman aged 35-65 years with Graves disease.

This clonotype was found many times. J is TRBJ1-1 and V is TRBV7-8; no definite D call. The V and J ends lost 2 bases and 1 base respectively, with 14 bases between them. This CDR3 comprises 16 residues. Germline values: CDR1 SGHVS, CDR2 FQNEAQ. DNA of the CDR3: TGTGCCAGCAGCTTAAGTTTCGTGCAGACGAACACTGAAGCTTTCTTT. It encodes CASSLSFVQTNTEAFF.

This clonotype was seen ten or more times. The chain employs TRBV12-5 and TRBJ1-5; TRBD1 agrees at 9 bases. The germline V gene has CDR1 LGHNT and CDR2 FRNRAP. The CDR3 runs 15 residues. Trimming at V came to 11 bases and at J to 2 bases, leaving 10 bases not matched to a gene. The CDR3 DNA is TGTGCTGTCGCACCGGGGGACAGGGGCAATCAGCCCCAGCATTTT. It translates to CAVAPGDRGNQPQHF.

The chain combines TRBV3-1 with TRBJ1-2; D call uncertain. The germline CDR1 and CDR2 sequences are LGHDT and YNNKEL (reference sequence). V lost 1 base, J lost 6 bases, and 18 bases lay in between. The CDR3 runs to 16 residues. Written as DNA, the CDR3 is TGTGCCAGCAGCCAAGCTCCGGCGATTCCCTCGGATGGCTACACCTTC. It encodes CASSQAPAIPSDGYTF.

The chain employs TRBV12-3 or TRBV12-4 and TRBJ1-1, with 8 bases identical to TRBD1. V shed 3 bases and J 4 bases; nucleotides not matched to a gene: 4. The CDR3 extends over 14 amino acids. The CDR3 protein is CASSFRGLFTEAFF. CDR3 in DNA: TGTGCCAGCAGTTTCAGGGGGCTATTCACTGAAGCTTTCTTT.

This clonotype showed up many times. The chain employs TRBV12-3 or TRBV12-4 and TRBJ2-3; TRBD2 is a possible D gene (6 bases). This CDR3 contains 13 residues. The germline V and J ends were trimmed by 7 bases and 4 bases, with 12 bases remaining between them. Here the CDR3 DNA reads TGTGCCAGCACCCCGGGACTTTCAGATACGCAGTATTTT. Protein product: CASTPGLSDTQYF.

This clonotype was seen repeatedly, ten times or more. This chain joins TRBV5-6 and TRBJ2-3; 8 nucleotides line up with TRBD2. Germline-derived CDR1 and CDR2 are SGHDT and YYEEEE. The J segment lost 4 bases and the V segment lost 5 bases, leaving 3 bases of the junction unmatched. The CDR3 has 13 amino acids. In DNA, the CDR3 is TGTGCCAGCAGTTCGGGGGGGGCAGATACGCAGTATTTT. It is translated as CASSSGGADTQYF.

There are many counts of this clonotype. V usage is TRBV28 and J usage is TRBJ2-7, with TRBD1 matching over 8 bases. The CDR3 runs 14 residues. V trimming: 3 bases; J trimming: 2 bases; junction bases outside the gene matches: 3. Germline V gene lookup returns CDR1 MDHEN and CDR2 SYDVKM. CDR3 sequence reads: CASSLVQGAYEQYF. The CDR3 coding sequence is TGTGCCAGCAGTTTGGTACAGGGGGCCTACGAGCAGTACTTC.

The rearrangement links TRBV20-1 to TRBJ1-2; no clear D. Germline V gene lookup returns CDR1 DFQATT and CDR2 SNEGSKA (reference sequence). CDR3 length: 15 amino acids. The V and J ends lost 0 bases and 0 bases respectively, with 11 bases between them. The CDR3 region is CSARDLDNPNYGYTF. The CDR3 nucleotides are TGCAGTGCTAGAGATCTCGATAATCCTAACTATGGCTACACCTTC.

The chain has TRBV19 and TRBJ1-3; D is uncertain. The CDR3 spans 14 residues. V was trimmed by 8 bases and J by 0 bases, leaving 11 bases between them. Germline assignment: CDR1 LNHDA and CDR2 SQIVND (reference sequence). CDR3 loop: CASVDGSSGNTIYF. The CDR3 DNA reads TGTGCCAGTGTGGACGGATCCTCTGGAAACACCATATATTTT.

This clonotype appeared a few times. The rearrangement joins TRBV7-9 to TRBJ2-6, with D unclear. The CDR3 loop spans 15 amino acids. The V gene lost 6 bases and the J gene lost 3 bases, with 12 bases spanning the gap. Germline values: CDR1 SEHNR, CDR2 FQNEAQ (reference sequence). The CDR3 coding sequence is TGTGCCAGCAGGAGATTGATAGTTGGGGCCAACGTCCTGACTTTC. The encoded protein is CASRRLIVGANVLTF. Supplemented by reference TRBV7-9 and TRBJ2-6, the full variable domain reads DTGVSQNPRHKITKRGQNVTFRCDPISEHNRLYWYRQTLGQGPEFLTYFQNEAQLEKSRLLSDRFSAERPKGSFSTLEIQRTEQGDSAMYLCASRRLIVGANVLTFGAGSRLTVL.

The CDR3 spells CSARKGLGSYEQYF. The CDR3 DNA reads as TGCAGTGCTAGGAAGGGCCTAGGCTCCTACGAGCAGTACTTC. The gene calls are TRBV20-1 and TRBJ2-7; no clear D. V lost 3 bases and J lost 0, with 12 bases in between. Germline loops: CDR1 DFQATT, CDR2 SNEGSKA (reference sequence). CDR3 length equals 14 residues.

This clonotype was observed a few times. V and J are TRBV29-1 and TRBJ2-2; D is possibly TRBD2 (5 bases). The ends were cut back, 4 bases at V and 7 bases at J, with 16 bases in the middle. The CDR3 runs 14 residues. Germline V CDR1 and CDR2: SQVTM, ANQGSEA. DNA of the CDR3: TGCAGCGTTGGGGTCTCTCGGGGAATCGGGGAGCTGTTTTTT. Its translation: CSVGVSRGIGELFF.

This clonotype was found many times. This CDR3 reads CASSQRPNYGYTF. For the CDR3, the DNA is TGTGCCAGCAGTCAGAGGCCGAACTATGGCTACACCTTC. The V gene is TRBV3-1, the J gene TRBJ1-2, with D uncertain. V lost 6 bases and J 2 bases, leaving 10 bases between the germline ends. CDR1 is LGHDT and CDR2 is YNNKEL in the germline V gene (reference sequence). The CDR3 spans 13 residues.

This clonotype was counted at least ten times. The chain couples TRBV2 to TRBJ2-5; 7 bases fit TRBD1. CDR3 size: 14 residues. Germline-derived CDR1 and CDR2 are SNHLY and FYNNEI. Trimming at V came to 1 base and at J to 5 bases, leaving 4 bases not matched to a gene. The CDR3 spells CASSEGQGRETQYF. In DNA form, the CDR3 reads TGTGCCAGCAGTGAAGGACAGGGTCGGGAGACCCAGTACTTC.

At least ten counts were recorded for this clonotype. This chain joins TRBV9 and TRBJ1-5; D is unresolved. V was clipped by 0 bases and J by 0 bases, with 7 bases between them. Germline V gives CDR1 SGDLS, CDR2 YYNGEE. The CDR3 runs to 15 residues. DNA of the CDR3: TGTGCCAGCAGCGTAGGGCCCAATAGCAATCAGCCCCAGCATTTT. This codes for CASSVGPNSNQPQHF.

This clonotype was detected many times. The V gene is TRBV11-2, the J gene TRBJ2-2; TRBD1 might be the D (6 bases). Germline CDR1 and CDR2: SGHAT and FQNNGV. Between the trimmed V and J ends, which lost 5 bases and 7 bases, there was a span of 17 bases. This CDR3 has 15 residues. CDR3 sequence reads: CASSGRQAEGGELFF. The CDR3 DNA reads TGTGCCAGCAGCGGACGACAGGCCGAGGGCGGGGAGCTGTTTTTT.

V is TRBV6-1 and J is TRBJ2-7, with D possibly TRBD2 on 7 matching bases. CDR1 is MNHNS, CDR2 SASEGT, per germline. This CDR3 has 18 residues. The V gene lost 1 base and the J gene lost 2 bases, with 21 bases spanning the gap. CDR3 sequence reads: CASSEDLYGGPPAYEQYF. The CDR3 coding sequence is TGTGCCAGCAGTGAAGATCTTTACGGGGGGCCTCCCGCCTACGAGCAGTACTTC.

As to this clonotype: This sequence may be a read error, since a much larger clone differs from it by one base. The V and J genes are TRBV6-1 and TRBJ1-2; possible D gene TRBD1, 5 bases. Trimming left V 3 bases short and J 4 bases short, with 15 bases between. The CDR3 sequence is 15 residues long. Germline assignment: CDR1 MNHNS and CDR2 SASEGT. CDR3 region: CASSESSTGVYGYTF. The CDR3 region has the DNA TGTGCCAGCAGTGAGTCGAGCACAGGAGTCTATGGCTACACCTTC.

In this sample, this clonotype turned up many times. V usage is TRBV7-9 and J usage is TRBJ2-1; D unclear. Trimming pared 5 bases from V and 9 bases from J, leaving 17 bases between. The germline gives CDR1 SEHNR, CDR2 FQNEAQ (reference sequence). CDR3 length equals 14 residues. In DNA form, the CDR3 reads TGTGCCAGCAGCGGGCCGAGTACTGGGGTTGAGCAGTTCTTC. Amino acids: CASSGPSTGVEQFF. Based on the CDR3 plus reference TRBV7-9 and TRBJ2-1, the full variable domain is DTGVSQNPRHKITKRGQNVTFRCDPISEHNRLYWYRQTLGQGPEFLTYFQNEAQLEKSRLLSDRFSAERPKGSFSTLEIQRTEQGDSAMYLCASSGPSTGVEQFFGPGTRLTVL.

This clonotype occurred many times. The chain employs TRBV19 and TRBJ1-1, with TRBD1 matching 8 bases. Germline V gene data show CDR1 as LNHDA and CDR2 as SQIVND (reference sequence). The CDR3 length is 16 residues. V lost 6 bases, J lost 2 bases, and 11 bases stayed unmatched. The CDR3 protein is CASRTSTGGLNTEAFF. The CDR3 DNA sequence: TGTGCCAGTAGGACATCAACAGGGGGACTTAACACTGAAGCTTTCTTT.

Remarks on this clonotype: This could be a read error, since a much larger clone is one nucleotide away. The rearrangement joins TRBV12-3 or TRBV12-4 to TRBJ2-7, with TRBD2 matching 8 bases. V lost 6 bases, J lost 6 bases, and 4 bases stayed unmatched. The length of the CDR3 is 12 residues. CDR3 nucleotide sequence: TGTGCCAGCAGCCGGGGGGGTCGCGAGCAGTACTTC. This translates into CASSRGGREQYF.

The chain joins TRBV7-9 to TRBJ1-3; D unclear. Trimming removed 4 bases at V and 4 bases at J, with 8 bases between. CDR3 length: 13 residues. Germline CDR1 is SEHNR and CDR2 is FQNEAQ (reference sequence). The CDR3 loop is CASSSRNGNTIYF. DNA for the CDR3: TGTGCCAGCAGCTCAAGGAACGGAAACACCATATATTTT.

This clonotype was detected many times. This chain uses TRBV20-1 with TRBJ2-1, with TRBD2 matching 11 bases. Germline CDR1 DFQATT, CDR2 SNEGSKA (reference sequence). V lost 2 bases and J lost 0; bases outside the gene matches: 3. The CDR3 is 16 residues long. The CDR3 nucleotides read TGCAGTGCTAGAAACGGGACTAGCGGCTCCTACAATGAGCAGTTCTTC. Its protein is CSARNGTSGSYNEQFF.

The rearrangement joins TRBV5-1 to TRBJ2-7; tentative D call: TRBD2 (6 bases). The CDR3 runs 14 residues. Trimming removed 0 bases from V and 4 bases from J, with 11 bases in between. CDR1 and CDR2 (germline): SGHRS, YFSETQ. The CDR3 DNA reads TGCGCCAGCAGCTTGGATTGGAGGGTATACGAGCAGTACTTC. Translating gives CASSLDWRVYEQYF.

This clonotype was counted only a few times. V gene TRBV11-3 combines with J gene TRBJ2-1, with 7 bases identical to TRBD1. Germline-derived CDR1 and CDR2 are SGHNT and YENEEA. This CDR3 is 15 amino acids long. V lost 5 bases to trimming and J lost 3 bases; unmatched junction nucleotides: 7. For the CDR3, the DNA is TGTGCCAGCAGCACTCGGGACAGCCACTACAATGAGCAGTTCTTC. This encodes CASSTRDSHYNEQFF.

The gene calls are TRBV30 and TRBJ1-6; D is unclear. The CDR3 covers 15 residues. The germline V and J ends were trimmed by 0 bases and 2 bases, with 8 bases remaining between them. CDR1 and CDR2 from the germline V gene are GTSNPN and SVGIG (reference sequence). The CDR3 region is CAWSVRYPYNSPLHF. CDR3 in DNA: TGTGCCTGGAGTGTACGGTACCCCTATAATTCACCCCTCCACTTT.